This TCR beta chain comes out of a study of beta chain features in type 1 diabetes. For this clone: Its antigen is as yet unknown.

Germline V CDR1 and CDR2: MNHNS, SASEGT. V dropped 2 bases and J dropped 6 bases, with 8 bases sitting between them. The CDR3 totals 12 residues. Reverse transcription of all isolated RNA meant that expressed TCRB transcripts were sequenced. Here immunoSEQ multiplex PCR was the method, and the copy in TCRdb shows in-frame clones only, minus some. The data show approximately 250,000 clones, 9.6% seen once. Findings and caveats of the study: Cells with high TCR expression could be over-represented by cDNA sequencing. Patients and controls would share equally any PCR tilt toward shorter templates.

The TCR comes from a woman between 18 and 30 years old in good health. What was sequenced was naive CD4+ T cells from blood. The V call is TRBV6-1, the J call TRBJ2-7, with a weak D call TRBD1 (5 bases). CDR3 protein: CASSEQGSEQYF. CDR3 nucleotides: TGTGCCAGCAGTGAACAGGGATCCGAGCAGTACTTC.